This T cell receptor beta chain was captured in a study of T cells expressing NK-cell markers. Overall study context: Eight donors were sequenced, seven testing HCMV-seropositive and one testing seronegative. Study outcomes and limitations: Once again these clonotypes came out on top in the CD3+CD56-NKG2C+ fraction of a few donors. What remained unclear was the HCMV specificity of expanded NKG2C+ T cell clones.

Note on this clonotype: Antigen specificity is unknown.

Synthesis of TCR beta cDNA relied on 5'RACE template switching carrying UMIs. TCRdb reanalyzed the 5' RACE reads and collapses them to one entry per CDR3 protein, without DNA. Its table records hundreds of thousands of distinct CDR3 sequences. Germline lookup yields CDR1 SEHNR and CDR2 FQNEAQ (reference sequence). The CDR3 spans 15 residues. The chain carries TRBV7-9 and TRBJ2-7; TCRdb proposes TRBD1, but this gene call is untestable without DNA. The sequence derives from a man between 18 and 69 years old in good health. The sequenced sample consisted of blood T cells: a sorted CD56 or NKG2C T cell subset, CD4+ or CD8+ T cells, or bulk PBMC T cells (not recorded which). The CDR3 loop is CASSLEWTGRYEQYF.